This entry concerns a single T cell receptor beta chain. It has no known antigen specificity. The input lacks base qualities; no much larger clone sits a single base away. The time point label for this specimen denotes: about 28 days (+/-7) after the second vaccine dose. AZD1222 recipients given second doses at about 4 weeks or at about 12 weeks were pooled, since spike-specific TCR depth and breadth were not found to differ between the two schedules. Vaccinee samples came from UK trials COV001 and COV002, including a single-blind randomized controlled phase 2/3 trial of AZD1222 (ChAdOx1 nCoV-19) in healthy adults. Trial participant PBMC samples were collected at day 0 and day 28 after the second dose for TCRbeta chain sequencing. The CDR3 spans 16 residues, from the cysteine through the phenylalanine. Only CDR3 DNA is held: 48 bases, read in frame from base 1. V is pruned by 5 bases and J by 2 bases, leaving 5 bases of the junction without a gene match. CDR1 and CDR2 are read off the germline V gene as SGHAT and FQNNGV.

The data belong to a study of T cell responses to AZD1222 COVID-19 vaccine (dated by TCRdb to the early 2020s). Context from the whole study: TCR sequencing covered more than 230 trial participants: roughly 200 given two doses of AZD1222 and about 26 given two doses of MenACWY control vaccine. Trial participants were enrolled into age subgroups of 18-55, 56-69 and 70-plus years, which contained about 150, 27 and 61 TCR-sequenced participants, respectively.

The CDR3 regions of human TCRbeta chains were analyzed by immunosequencing. For the original study's pipeline: TCRs in the repertoires were matched against a reference library of SARS-CoV-2-specific TCRs that had been generated with the MIRA antigen-specificity platform. Breadth was defined as the fraction of unique TCRs that were SARS-CoV-2-associated. Depth was defined as the fraction of total T cells that were SARS-CoV-2-associated. Using the MIRA data, each spike-specific TCR was mapped to the spike region that the TCR reacts to and placed in a CD4 or CD8 class. Log10-transformed breadth and depth values were compared by one-way ANOVA with Sidak's multiple comparisons tests. TCRdb holds this immuneACCESS table with in-frame rearrangements only. Some clones are missing; in checked studies, unresolved V genes explain under half, and the rest has no known cause. The V and J calls and clone size were taken over from that table, and D and trimming were inferred from the DNA. The sample table contains some 190,000 clones; only one count was recorded for over 90% of them. The ten largest make up 1.5% to 2% of the sample.

Study-wide conclusions, independent of this receptor: Conclusions about previously exposed vaccinees are limited because only 6 or 7 AZD1222 recipients were SARS-CoV-2 seropositive at baseline. Epitopes outside the regions mutated in the B.1.351 and B.1.1.7 variants were reportedly recognized by nearly half of the unique spike-specific TCRs. CD4 TCRs associated with the vaccine covered the entire spike protein, and the dominant responses were in regions 160-218 and 743-854. A significant rise in spike-specific TCR breadth and depth was observed after two AZD1222 doses relative to day 0 and relative to MenACWY recipients. Because no day 14 peak-response samples were available, the repertoires could be characterized only after the peak T cell response. Participants were mostly white British, with more females than males. The authors suggested clonal diversity may have been underestimated. In the small 56-69-year group, the increase in depth fell short of significance, most likely because of low power.

The sample consisted of peripheral blood, taken 28 days after the second AZD1222 dose. This chain joins TRBV11-2 to TRBJ2-1, and 11 bases in between align with TRBD2. This sequence originates from an adult who received the AZD1222 COVID-19 vaccine. The bases read TGTGCCAGCAGCCTAGGGACTAGCGGAGCCTACAATGAGCAGTTCTTC. This translates into CASSLGTSGAYNEQFF.